A selection of T cell receptor beta chains follows, all from one sample in a study of T cell repertoires in cytomegalovirus infection. TCRdb fed the reads into MiXCR, producing one record per CDR3 protein. The sample includes about 250,000 distinct CDR3 sequences, 6.5% of them seen just once. Material: PBMCs. Receptors originate from a human donor in good health (CMV status not recorded). Some clones in this sample may be carry-over from other donors' samples. CDR3s include the opening cysteine and the closing phenylalanine or tryptophan. The D gene is left open where the match is weak. Size values are once, few and many counts, or a class for expanded clones, and some rows have none.

CDR3nt	CDR3aa	abundance	v_gene	j_gene	d_gene
TGTGCCAGCAGAACCGGGGGAGACACTGAAGCTTTCTTT	CASRTGGDTEAFF	many	TRBV7-9	TRBJ1-1	-
TGTGCCAGCAGCGTGGCCTCATCCGATGATACGCAGTATTTT	CASSVASSDDTQYF	-	TRBV9	TRBJ2-3	-
TGTGCCAGCAGTGAAACGTGGAGGCAAAATAGCAATCAGCCCCAGCATTTT	CASSETWRQNSNQPQHF	-	TRBV6-1	TRBJ1-5	-
TGTGCCAGTAGTATCACCAACGTCCTGACTTTC	CASSITNVLTF	many	TRBV19	TRBJ2-6	-
TGCAGTGCTAGAGAACAGGGATTGTACAATGAGCAGTTCTTC	CSAREQGLYNEQFF	many	TRBV20-1	TRBJ2-1	-
TGTGCCACCAGCAGAGGCCAGGGAGAAGGTGAAAAACTGTTTTTT	CATSRGQGEGEKLFF	many	TRBV15	TRBJ1-4	-
TGTGCCAGCAGTACTGCCTCTGGGGCCAACGTCCTGACTTTC	CASSTASGANVLTF	many	TRBV2	TRBJ2-6	-
TGTGCCAGCAGCTTAGGAGCGGGGCGGGATACGCAGTATTTT	CASSLGAGRDTQYF	many	TRBV7-2	TRBJ2-3	TRBD2
TGCAGTGCTAGAGAAATCCATATGGGCCTAAAGACTGAAGCTTTCTTT	CSAREIHMGLKTEAFF	many	TRBV20-1	TRBJ1-1	-
TGTGCCAGCAGCCACACTCCGGGACAACACGAGCAGTACTTC	CASSHTPGQHEQYF	-	TRBV12-3/TRBV12-4	TRBJ2-7	-
TGTGCCAGCAGCGTAGGAGGGAAGATCCTCCAAGAGACCCAGTACTTC	CASSVGGKILQETQYF	many	TRBV9	TRBJ2-5	-
TGTGCCAGCAGTCCACAGGGGTTGGGTTCTGGAAACACCATATATTTT	CASSPQGLGSGNTIYF	once	TRBV12-3/TRBV12-4	TRBJ1-3	TRBD1